The present T cell receptor beta chain was sequenced within a study of response to subunit inactivated influenza vaccine. General study results and limits: New T cells are recruited in small numbers by each seasonal influenza vaccination, according to the authors' suggestion.

To note about this clonotype: Antigen: not known.

This CDR3 contains 16 residues. Germline V CDR1 and CDR2: KGHDR, SFDVKD. Trimming took off 2 bases at V and 6 bases at J, with 15 bases between the two ends. TCRdb itself ran the RT-PCR reads through MiXCR, one entry per CDR3 protein. This sample carries hundreds of thousands of distinct CDR3 sequences, around 16% of them seen once, and the ten largest clones take roughly 10%. The sequencing used PBMCs from blood, collected 11 to 12 days after vaccination. The receptor's source is a man aged 45 to 65 who received an inactivated influenza vaccine. The chain carries TRBV24-1 and TRBJ1-4, with TRBD1 as a possible D gene (5 bases). CDR3 loop: CATSDSRGQGDEKLFF. The CDR3 bases are TGTGCCACCAGTGATTCCCGGGGTCAGGGCGATGAAAAACTGTTTTTT.